Listed below are T cell receptor beta chains from one sample, sequenced in a study of blood T cell repertoires in COVID-19. The table came from immunoSEQ multiplex PCR; TCRdb's copy has only in-frame clones and leaves some out. The sample has 150,000 to 180,000 clones, roughly four fifths seen once; the top ten hold over 25%. The sequencing sample was made of peripheral blood. Receptors originate from a woman aged 60 to 75 with acute or convalescent COVID-19. Both conserved end residues are trimmed from each CDR3. A D gene is named only where the DNA matches it firmly.

v_call	d_call	j_call	cdr3_aa
TRBV7-7	NA	TRBJ2-1	ASSAVLQASYNEQF
TRBV10-2	NA	TRBJ2-1	ASSEDSNEQF
TRBV19	TRBD1	TRBJ1-5	ASSSPGQGSNQPQH
TRBV7-2	NA	TRBJ2-2	ASSLNIDRRTGELF
TRBV4-1	TRBD1	TRBJ1-2	ASSRGQGFNYGYT
TRBV7-2	TRBD1	TRBJ2-1	ASSLVLQGRSYNEQF
TRBV6-6	NA	TRBJ2-3	ASSTRGDTQY
TRBV9	TRBD1	TRBJ1-4	ASSVGTGIGGTTNEKLF
TRBV6-1	NA	TRBJ1-6	ASSDRSSYNSPLH
TRBV2	NA	TRBJ1-6	ATATTTRRLR
TRBV7-2	TRBD1	TRBJ2-5	ASSSYRGETQY